These T cell receptor beta chains were read from a single sample in a study of blood T cell repertoires in COVID-19. Some clones are missing from TCRdb's copy, which holds only in-frame ones; the method was immunoSEQ multiplex PCR. The sample has about 270,000 clones, around 82% seen once. The sequencing input was peripheral blood. These receptor sequences come from a woman between 50 and 59 years old who had recovered from COVID-19. The conserved cysteine and the conserved F or W are not part of the CDR3 here.

12	TRBJ1-2	TRBV7-9	ASSGTGSHGGYT
14	TRBJ2-7	TRBV21-1	ASSTTISGGSYEQY
11	TRBJ2-5	TRBV7-2	ASSVSSGETQY
13	TRBJ2-2	TRBV11-2	ASSPGALNTGELF
13	TRBJ1-2	TRBV6-5	ASSYFARDDYGYT
14	TRBJ2-3	TRBV7-2	ASSLVAGGVTDTQY
13	TRBJ2-7	TRBV19	ASSPGQGSTYEQY
13	TRBJ2-7	TRBV7-9	ASSFRTGYSYEQY
11	TRBJ2-7	TRBV28	ASTPLGRYEQY
14	TRBJ2-5	TRBV27	ASSPAGGLSLETQY
13	TRBJ1-2	TRBV4-3	ASSQERRPRYGYT
14	TRBJ1-5	TRBV19	ASSTRGDGRNQPQH
12	TRBJ1-5	TRBV19	ASSYGGGDQPQH
13	TRBJ2-2	TRBV7-2	AGRVVHRDTGELF
12	TRBJ1-6	TRBV7-2	ASSSGTSRQPLH
11	TRBJ1-2	TRBV28	ASNGGSYYGYT
13	TRBJ2-7	TRBV9	ASSVGLGQEYEQY
10	TRBJ2-5	TRBV18	ASSPTSETQY
12	TRBJ1-5	TRBV6-1	ASKQAAGNQPQH
10	TRBJ2-1	TRBV12-3/TRBV12-4	ASSYRAIEQF
13	TRBJ2-3	TRBV7-9	ASSFASGSTDTQY
14	TRBJ2-3	TRBV28	ASSQRQGPITDTQY
14	TRBJ1-5	TRBV15	ATSRVVDSLNQPQH
15	TRBJ1-3	TRBV4-3	ASSQDWTATSGNTIY
10	TRBJ2-7	TRBV18	ASSPGAYEQY
13	TRBJ1-2	TRBV28	ASSSFPTGHYGYT
10	TRBJ2-5	TRBV2	ASSDLRETQY